The sequence of this T cell receptor beta chain was determined in a study of shared clonotypes between healthy human individuals. Every contributor of samples was a Caucasian grown-up residing in Nashville, Tennessee. With unsorted samples, genomic DNA was obtained from tens of millions of PBMCs. Between the trimmed V and J ends, which lost 2 bases and 1 base, there was a span of 9 bases. The length of the CDR3 is 15 residues. Germline CDR1 and CDR2: SGHTA and FQGTGA. Original processing notes: There were no quality scores in the junction-only immunoSEQ sequences, so filtering differed. The repertoire was sequenced with immunoSEQ multiplex PCR; TCRdb's copy has only in-frame clones and lacks some. V and J calls and clone size are given by that table; D and trimming were obtained from the DNA. This table has about 480,000 clones, about 80% appearing once.

This chain connects TRBV7-3 to TRBJ2-1; no definite D call. This receptor was taken from a woman aged 40-49 years in good health. Some clones in this sample may be carry-over from other donors' samples. Source material: PBMCs. The CDR3 is CASSLSAGSYNEQFF. Written as DNA, the CDR3 is TGTGCCAGCAGCTTATCCGCTGGGTCCTACAATGAGCAGTTCTTC.